The clone carrying this T cell receptor (beta chain) was observed a single time. Antigen specificity is unknown. The data originate from a study of cytomegalovirus exposure and HLA in healthy donors. Using immunoSEQ multiplex PCR, the repertoire was profiled, and TCRdb retains in-frame clones only, with some absent. The sample yields over 250,000 clones, about nine tenths seen once. Study-level results: In vitro checks showed that three CMV-associated chains really do target CMV antigens. The authors enumerated over 150 TCR beta chains as linked to cytomegalovirus. TCR sequences were mostly rare, though some public TCRs occurred in many donors.

With V trimmed by 4 bases and J by 3 bases, 10 bases remained unmatched. Germline-derived CDR1 and CDR2 are MNHEY and SVGAGI. There are 16 residues in the CDR3. These donors were members of the roughly 120-subject validation cohort, a group separate from the roughly 700-subject first cohort. The chain joins TRBV6-5 to TRBJ2-7; 9 bases align to TRBD1. This clonotype originated in a woman in her thirties in good health and CMV-seropositive. Sample: PBMCs. Written as DNA, the CDR3 is TGTGCCAGCAGTTCTCCAGGGGGGACAGGGTACTACGAGCAGTACTTC. It specifies CASSSPGGTGYYEQYF.